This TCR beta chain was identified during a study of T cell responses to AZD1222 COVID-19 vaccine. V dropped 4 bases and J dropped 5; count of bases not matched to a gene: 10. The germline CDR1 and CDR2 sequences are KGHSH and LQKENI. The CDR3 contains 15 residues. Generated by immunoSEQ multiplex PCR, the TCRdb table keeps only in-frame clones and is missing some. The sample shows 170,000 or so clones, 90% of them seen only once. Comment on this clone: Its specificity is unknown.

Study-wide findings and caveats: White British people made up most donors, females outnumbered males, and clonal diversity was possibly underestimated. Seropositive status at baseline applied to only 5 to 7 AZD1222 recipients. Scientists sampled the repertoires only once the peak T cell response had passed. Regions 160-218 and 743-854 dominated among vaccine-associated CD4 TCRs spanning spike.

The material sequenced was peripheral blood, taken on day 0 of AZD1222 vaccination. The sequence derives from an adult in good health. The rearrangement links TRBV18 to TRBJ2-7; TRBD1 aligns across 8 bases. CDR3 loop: CASSLRTGMLHEQYF. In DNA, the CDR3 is TGTGCCAGCTCACTCCGGACAGGGATGTTGCACGAGCAGTACTTC.